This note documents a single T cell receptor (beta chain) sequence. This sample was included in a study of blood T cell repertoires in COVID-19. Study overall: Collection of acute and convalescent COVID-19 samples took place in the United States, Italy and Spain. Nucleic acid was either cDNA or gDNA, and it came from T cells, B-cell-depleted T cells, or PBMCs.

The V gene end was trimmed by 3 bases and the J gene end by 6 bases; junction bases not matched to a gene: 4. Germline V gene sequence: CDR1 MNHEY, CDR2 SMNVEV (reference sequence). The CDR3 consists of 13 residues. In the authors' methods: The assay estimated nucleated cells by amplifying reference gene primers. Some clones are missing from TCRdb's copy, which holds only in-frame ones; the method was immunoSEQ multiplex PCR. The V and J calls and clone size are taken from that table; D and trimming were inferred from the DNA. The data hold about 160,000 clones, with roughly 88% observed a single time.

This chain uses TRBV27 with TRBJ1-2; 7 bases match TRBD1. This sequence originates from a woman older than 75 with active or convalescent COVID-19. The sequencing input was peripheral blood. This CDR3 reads CASSFTGADGYTF. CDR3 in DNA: TGTGCCAGCAGTTTCACAGGGGCAGATGGCTACACCTTC.